This T cell receptor beta chain originates from a study of molecular identifiers for immune sequencing clone quantification. Study outcomes and limitations: Detectable among over 900,000 naive cells, according to reports, was Jurkat TCR RNA spiked in from one cell.

This clonotype came up a few times. Its matching antigen is unknown. Germline V CDR1 and CDR2: SGDLS, YYNGEE. The V gene lost 4 bases and the J gene lost 2 bases, with 13 bases spanning the gap. The CDR3 length is 14 residues. Methods described previously, with TCR primers listed, were used for bulk TCR libraries. TCRdb reprocessed the PCR reads with MiXCR, giving one entry per CDR3 protein. The sample lists under 600,000 distinct CDR3 sequences; about 26% were seen once. Sequenced input: naive CD8+ T cells from blood, with Jurkat cell RNA spiked in. Subset noted: FACS-sorted CD8+CD4-CCR7+CD45RA+ naive T cells. This sequence originates from a human donor in good health. Some libraries in this study had Jurkat cell RNA spiked in. This chain uses TRBV9 with TRBJ2-7, with D perhaps TRBD2 (6 bases). The CDR3 loop is CASSPEEGPYEQYF. CDR3 coding DNA: TGTGCCAGCAGCCCTGAGGAGGGCCCCTACGAGCAGTACTTC.